This TCR beta chain was identified during a study of CD8+ T cells in alopecia areata. Study at large: Treated patients were given oral tofacitinib, which was dosed at 5 to 10 mg twice daily. General observations from the study: Relative to normal scalp, lesional scalp, especially alopecia totalis/universalis, showed higher clonality.

Treatment described: oral pan-JAK inhibitor, 5-10 mg twice daily. Alopecia areata patients gave lesional scalp punch biopsies and peripheral blood samples. Points on this clone: Its specificity is unknown. Within the sample, other DNA sequences also encode this same CDR3.

Germline CDR1 reads SEHNR; CDR2 reads FQNEAQ (reference sequence). V dropped 4 bases and J dropped 10 bases, with 14 bases sitting between them. There are 13 residues in the CDR3. cDNA prepared by RNA extraction and subsequent reverse transcription served as the template for sequencing. Only in-frame clones appear in the TCRdb table, and some are missing; sequencing was by immunoSEQ multiplex PCR. The sample has several thousand clones; 63% are singletons. The source material was skin, sampled at week 4, from a patient treated with tofacitinib. The chain links TRBV7-9 to TRBJ2-1; D is unclear. The sequence was collected from a human donor with alopecia areata. The DNA of the CDR3 is TGTGCCAGCAGCTGGGGTGCCTCCCCCGAGCAGTTCTTC. This sequence encodes CASSWGASPEQFF.